This T cell receptor beta chain was profiled in a study of blood T cells in healthy people across ages. Study-wide results and caveats: Estimated diversity that came from one million T cells was considered an underestimate. CMV status of donors was unknown, possibly confounding expanded clonotype changes.

The V gene lost 3 bases and the J gene lost 5 bases, with 25 bases spanning the gap. This CDR3 has 17 amino acids. The germline CDR1 and CDR2 sequences are DFQATT and SNEGSKA (reference sequence). A J-beta primer mix and a sample-barcoded 5' primer were used in a second PCR of about 6 to 12 cycles. Using its own MiXCR run on the 5' RACE reads, TCRdb lists one record per CDR3 protein. Of 1.5 million to 1.8 million distinct CDR3 sequences listed, 35% to 45% were seen once; the top ten hold roughly 3.7%. Comment on this clonotype: Antigen: not known.

Per sample, extraction of total RNA gave at least 6 micrograms in every case. The specimen was blood. The receptor's source is a woman aged 18-29 years in good health. The chain employs TRBV20-1 and TRBJ2-5, with TRBD2 as a possible D gene (5 bases). The CDR3 loop reads CSARKDLPAFKEETQYF. Here the CDR3 DNA reads TGCAGTGCTAGGAAGGACTTACCGGCCTTCAAGGAGGAGACCCAGTACTTC.